The 10 T cell receptor beta chains below all came from one sample that was sequenced in a study of blood T cells in healthy people across ages. Next came a second PCR, run for about 6 to 11 cycles, which used a sample-barcoded 5' primer along with a J-beta primer mix. TCRdb re-analysed the 5' RACE reads in MiXCR, keeping a single row per CDR3 protein. The table records around 800,000 distinct CDR3 sequences, around 42% of them present only once. The sample taken for sequencing was blood. These receptors came from a man in his 60s in good health.

The V and J genes are TRBV10-3 and TRBJ1-2, with TRBD1 matching 9 bases. The V gene end was trimmed by 6 bases and the J gene end by 7 bases; junction bases not matched to a gene: 15. Per germline, CDR1 ENHRY and CDR2 SYGVKD. CDR3 length: 16 residues. The DNA for the CDR3 is TGTGCCATCAGGGATTCCGGGACAGGGCGTCCGAGTGGCTACACCTTC. Translated: CAIRDSGTGRPSGYTF.

This clonotype showed up just a few times. The rearrangement joins TRBV20-1 to TRBJ2-5, with TRBD2 identical over 7 bases. There are 14 residues in the CDR3. V gave up 4 bases and J gave up 5 bases; unmatched junction bases: 10. In germline, CDR1 is DFQATT, CDR2 SNEGSKA (reference sequence). For the CDR3, the DNA is TGCAGTGCTATGATACGGGGGGTCATTGAGACCCAGTACTTC. Protein product: CSAMIRGVIETQYF.

V usage is TRBV3-1 and J usage is TRBJ1-5; D gene unclear. V lost 0 bases to trimming and J lost 9 bases, with 15 bases between them. Germline V gives CDR1 LGHDT, CDR2 YNNKEL (reference sequence). The length of the CDR3 is 15 residues. The CDR3, as DNA: TGTGCCAGCAGCCAAGAATCTCCGCCTAAGCGGCCCCAGCATTTT. Translated, it gives CASSQESPPKRPQHF.

This clonotype came up a few times. DNA of the CDR3: TGTGCCAGCAGTTTTTCTAGCGGGGGGAGTTCGTTCTACGAGCAGTACTTC. The encoded protein is CASSFSSGGSSFYEQYF. The chain couples TRBV27 to TRBJ2-7; 11 bases fit TRBD2. Germline V gene sequence: CDR1 MNHEY, CDR2 SMNVEV (reference sequence). This CDR3 has 17 residues. After removal of 3 bases from V and 3 bases from J, the junction contained 10 bases not matched to a gene.

This rearrangement joins TRBV3-1 to TRBJ1-2, with D perhaps matching TRBD1 (6 bases). The germline CDR1 and CDR2 sequences are LGHDT and YNNKEL (reference sequence). V dropped 5 bases and J dropped 8 bases, with 21 bases sitting between them. The CDR3 is made up of 15 amino acids. For the CDR3, the DNA is TGTGCCAGCAGCTACGAATGGCAGGGGCGTAAAGGCTACACCTTC. It specifies CASSYEWQGRKGYTF.

This clonotype came up a few times. The chain joins TRBV21-1 to TRBJ2-5; TRBD1 is the table's D call, not checked against the DNA. TRBV21-1 is designated a pseudogene. The CDR3 loop spans 16 amino acids. This CDR3 reads CASSPPRGAPQETQYF. CDR3 coding DNA: TGTGCCAGCAGCCCCCCCAGGGGTGCCCCTCAAGAGACCCAGTACTTC.

The gene calls are TRBV6-2 or TRBV6-3 and TRBJ2-2; possible D gene TRBD1, 6 bases. The CDR3 totals 16 residues. Germline V CDR1 and CDR2: MNHEY, SVGEGT. Trimming took 1 base from V and 2 from J, leaving 11 bases between them. Here the CDR3 DNA reads TGTGCCAGCAGTTACTACGCGACAGGAAACACCGGGGAGCTGTTTTTT. This encodes CASSYYATGNTGELFF.

The chain has TRBV7-2 and TRBJ1-1; D is undetermined. This CDR3 has 13 amino acids. V lost 2 bases and J lost 4, with 8 bases in between. Germline V gene lookup returns CDR1 SGHTA and CDR2 FQGNSA. The CDR3, as DNA: TGTGCCAGCAGCTTACAAGTAGGCACTGAAGCTTTCTTT. This encodes CASSLQVGTEAFF.

The CDR3 DNA follows: TGTGCCAGCTCACCAGATCTGGATCCCTACGAGCAGTACTTC. This gives the protein CASSPDLDPYEQYF. The chain links TRBV18 to TRBJ2-7, with D unclear. Germline-derived CDR1 and CDR2 are KGHSH and LQKENI. The V gene lost 2 bases and the J gene lost 2 bases, with 10 bases spanning the gap. CDR3 length: 14 residues.

The CDR3 reads CSARGTSTPRDTQYF. The CDR3 DNA reads as TGCAGTGCTAGAGGGACTAGCACCCCTCGTGATACGCAGTATTTT. The V call is TRBV20-1, the J call TRBJ2-3; 8 bases are a match to TRBD2. Germline CDR1 and CDR2: DFQATT and SNEGSKA (reference sequence). CDR3 size: 15 residues. J lost 6 bases, V lost 1 base, and 9 bases had no gene match.